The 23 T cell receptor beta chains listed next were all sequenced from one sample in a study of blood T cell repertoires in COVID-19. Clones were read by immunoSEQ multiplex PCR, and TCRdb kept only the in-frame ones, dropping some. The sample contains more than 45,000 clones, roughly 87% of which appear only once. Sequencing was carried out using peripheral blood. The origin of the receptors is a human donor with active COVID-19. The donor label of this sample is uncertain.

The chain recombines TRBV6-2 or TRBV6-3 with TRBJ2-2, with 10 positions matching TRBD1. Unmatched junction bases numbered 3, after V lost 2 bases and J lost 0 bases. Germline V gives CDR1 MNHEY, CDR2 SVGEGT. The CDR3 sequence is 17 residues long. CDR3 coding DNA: TGTGCCAGCAGTTACCTCGGACAGGGGGCGAACACCGGGGAGCTGTTTTTT. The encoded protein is CASSYLGQGANTGELFF.

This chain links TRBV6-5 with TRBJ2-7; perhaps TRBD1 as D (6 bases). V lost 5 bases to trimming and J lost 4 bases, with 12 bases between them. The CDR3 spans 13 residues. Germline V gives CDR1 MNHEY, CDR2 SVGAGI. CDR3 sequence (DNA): TGTGCCAGCAGTCCCGGGACACAGTACGAGCAGTACTTC. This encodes CASSPGTQYEQYF.

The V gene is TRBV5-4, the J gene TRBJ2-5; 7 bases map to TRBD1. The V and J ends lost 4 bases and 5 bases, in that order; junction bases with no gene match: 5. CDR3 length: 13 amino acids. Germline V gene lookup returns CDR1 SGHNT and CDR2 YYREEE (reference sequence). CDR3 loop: CASSPPRGETQYF. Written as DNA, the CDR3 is TGTGCCAGCAGCCCCCCCAGGGGGGAGACCCAGTACTTC.

CDR3 region: CASSYGTSGYEQYF. The DNA of the CDR3 is TGTGCCAGCAGTTACGGGACTAGCGGCTACGAGCAGTACTTC. This chain joins TRBV6-2 or TRBV6-3 and TRBJ2-7; 11 nucleotides agree with TRBD2. The CDR3 totals 14 residues. Trimming took 2 bases from V and 3 from J; bases not matched to a gene: 0. Germline V gene data show CDR1 as MNHEY and CDR2 as SVGEGT.

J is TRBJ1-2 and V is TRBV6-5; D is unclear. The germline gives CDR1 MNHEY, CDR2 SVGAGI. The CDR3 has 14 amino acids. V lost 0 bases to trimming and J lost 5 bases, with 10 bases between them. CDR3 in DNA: TGTGCCAGCAGTTACTCACGCGCCTCTTATGGCTACACCTTC. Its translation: CASSYSRASYGYTF.

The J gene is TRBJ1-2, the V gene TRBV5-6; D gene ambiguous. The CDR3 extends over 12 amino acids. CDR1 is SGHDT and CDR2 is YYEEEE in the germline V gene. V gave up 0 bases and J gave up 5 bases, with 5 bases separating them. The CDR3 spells CASSLDRYGYTF. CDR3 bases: TGTGCCAGCAGCTTGGATCGGTATGGCTACACCTTC.

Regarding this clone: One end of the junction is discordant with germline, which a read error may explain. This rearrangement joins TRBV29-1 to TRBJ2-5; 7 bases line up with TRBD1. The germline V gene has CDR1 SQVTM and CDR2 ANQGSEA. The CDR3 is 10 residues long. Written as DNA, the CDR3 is TGCAGCGTTGGAGGGGGCAGGCGAGACTTC. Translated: CSVGGGRRDF. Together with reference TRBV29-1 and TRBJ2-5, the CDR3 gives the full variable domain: SAVISQKPSRDICQRGTSLTIQCQVDSQVTMMFWYRQQPGQSLTLIATANQGSEATYESGFVIDKFPISRPNLTFSTLTVSNMSPEDSSIYLCSVGGGRRDFGPGTRLLVL.

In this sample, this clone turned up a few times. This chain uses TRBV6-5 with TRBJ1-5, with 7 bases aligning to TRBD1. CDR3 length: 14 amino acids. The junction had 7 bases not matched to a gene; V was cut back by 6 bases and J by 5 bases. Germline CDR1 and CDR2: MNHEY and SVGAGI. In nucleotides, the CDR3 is TGTGCCAGCAGCGCAACAGGGGCGTATCAGCCCCAGCATTTT. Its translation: CASSATGAYQPQHF.

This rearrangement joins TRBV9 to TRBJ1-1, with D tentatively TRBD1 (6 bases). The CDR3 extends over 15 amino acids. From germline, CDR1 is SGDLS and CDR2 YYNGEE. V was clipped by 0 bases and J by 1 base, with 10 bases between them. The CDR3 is CASSVDSRGNTEAFF. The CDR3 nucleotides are TGTGCCAGCAGCGTAGATTCCAGGGGGAACACTGAAGCTTTCTTT.

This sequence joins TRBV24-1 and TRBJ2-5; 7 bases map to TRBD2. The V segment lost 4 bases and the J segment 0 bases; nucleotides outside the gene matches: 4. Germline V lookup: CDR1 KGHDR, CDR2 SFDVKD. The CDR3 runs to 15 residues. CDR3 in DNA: TGTGCCACCAGTGAGGGGGGGACTCACCAAGAGACCCAGTACTTC. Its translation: CATSEGGTHQETQYF.

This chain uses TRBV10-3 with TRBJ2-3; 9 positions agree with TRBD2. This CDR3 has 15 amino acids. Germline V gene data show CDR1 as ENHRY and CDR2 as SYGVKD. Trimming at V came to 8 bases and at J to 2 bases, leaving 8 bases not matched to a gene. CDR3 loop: CAIEEAGGPTDTQYF. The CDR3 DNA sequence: TGTGCCATCGAGGAAGCGGGGGGCCCCACAGATACGCAGTATTTT.

In nucleotides, the CDR3 is TGTGCCAGCAGCTTGGCCCGGGGGGCCGACAATGAGCAGTTCTTC. As protein: CASSLARGADNEQFF. This chain connects TRBV5-6 to TRBJ2-1; perhaps TRBD2 as D (7 bases). V was shortened by 0 bases and J by 5 bases, with 12 bases between the two germline ends. This CDR3 is 15 amino acids long. Germline V gene data show CDR1 as SGHDT and CDR2 as YYEEEE.

CDR3 DNA sequence: TGTGCCAGCAGTTACTCCCCGAGGGCAAGGAGCTCCTATAATTCACCCCTCCACTTT. Translated: CASSYSPRARSSYNSPLHF. The chain uses TRBV6-2 or TRBV6-3 and TRBJ1-6, with D unresolved. V lost 0 bases and J 0 bases, leaving 15 bases between the germline ends. This CDR3 has 19 amino acids. CDR1 is MNHEY, CDR2 SVGEGT, per germline.

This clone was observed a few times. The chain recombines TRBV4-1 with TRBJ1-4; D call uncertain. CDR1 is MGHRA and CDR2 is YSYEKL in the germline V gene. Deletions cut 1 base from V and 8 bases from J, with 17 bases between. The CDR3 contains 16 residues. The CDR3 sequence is CASSQAILDGGEKLFF. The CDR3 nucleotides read TGCGCCAGCAGCCAAGCCATCCTCGACGGAGGGGAAAAACTGTTTTTT.

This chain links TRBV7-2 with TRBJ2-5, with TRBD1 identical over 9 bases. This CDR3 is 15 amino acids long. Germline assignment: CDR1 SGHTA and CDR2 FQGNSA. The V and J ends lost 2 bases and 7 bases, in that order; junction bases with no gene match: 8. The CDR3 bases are TGTGCCAGCAGCTTACCTCTCACAGGGGGCGCGACCCAGTACTTC. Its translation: CASSLPLTGGATQYF. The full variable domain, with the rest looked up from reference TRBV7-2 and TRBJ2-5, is GAGVSQSPSNKVTEKGKDVELRCDPISGHTALYWYRQSLGQGLEFLIYFQGNSAPDKSGLPSDRFSAERTGGSVSTLTIQRTQQEDSAVYLCASSLPLTGGATQYFGPGTRLLVL.

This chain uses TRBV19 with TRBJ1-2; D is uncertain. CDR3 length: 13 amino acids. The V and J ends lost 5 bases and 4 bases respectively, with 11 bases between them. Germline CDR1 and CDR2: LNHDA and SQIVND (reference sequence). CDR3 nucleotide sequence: TGTGCCAGTAGTTGGCAGGAAGGCTATGGCTACACCTTC. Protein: CASSWQEGYGYTF. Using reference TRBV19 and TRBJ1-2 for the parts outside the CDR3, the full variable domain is DGGITQSPKYLFRKEGQNVTLSCEQNLNHDAMYWYRQDPGQGLRLIYYSQIVNDFQKGDIAEGYSVSREKKESFPLTVTSAQKNPTAFYLCASSWQEGYGYTFGSGTRLTVV.

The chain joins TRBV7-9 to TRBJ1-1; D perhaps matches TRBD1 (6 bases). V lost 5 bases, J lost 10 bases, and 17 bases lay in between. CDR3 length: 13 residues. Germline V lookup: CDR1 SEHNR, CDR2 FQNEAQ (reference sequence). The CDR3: CASSPGRGAGAFF. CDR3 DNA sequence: TGTGCCAGCAGCCCCGGGCGGGGGGCAGGAGCTTTCTTT.

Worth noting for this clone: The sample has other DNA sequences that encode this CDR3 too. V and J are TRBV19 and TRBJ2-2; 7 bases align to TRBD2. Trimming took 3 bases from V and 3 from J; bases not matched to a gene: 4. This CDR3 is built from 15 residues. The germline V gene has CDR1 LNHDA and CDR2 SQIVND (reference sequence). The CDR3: CASSITGGDTGELFF. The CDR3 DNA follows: TGTGCCAGTAGTATTACGGGGGGAGACACCGGGGAGCTGTTTTTT.

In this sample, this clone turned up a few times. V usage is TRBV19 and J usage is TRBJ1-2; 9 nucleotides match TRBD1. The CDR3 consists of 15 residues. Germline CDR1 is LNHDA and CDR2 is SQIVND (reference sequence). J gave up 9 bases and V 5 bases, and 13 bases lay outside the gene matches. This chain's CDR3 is CASSLPWGQGGSYTF. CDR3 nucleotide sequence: TGTGCCAGTAGTCTACCTTGGGGACAGGGAGGCAGCTACACCTTC.

For the CDR3, the DNA is TGTGCCAGCAGCTCACAGGTGAACACTGAAGCTTTCTTT. Encoded protein: CASSSQVNTEAFF. This chain links TRBV7-2 with TRBJ1-1; the D gene is possibly TRBD1 (5 bases). CDR3 length: 13 residues. Per the germline V gene, CDR1 is SGHTA and CDR2 is FQGNSA. Trimming removed 4 bases at V and 0 bases at J, with 6 bases between. The variable domain in full, with the rest retrieved from reference TRBV7-2 and TRBJ1-1, is GAGVSQSPSNKVTEKGKDVELRCDPISGHTALYWYRQSLGQGLEFLIYFQGNSAPDKSGLPSDRFSAERTGGSVSTLTIQRTQQEDSAVYLCASSSQVNTEAFFGQGTRLTVV.

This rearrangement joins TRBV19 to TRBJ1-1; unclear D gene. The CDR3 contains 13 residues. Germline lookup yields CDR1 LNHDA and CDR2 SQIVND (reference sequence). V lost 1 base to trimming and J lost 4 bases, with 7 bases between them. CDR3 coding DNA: TGTGCCAGTAGTATAGTAGAGGGCACTGAAGCTTTCTTT. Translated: CASSIVEGTEAFF. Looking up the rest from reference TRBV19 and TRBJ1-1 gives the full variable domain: DGGITQSPKYLFRKEGQNVTLSCEQNLNHDAMYWYRQDPGQGLRLIYYSQIVNDFQKGDIAEGYSVSREKKESFPLTVTSAQKNPTAFYLCASSIVEGTEAFFGQGTRLTVV.

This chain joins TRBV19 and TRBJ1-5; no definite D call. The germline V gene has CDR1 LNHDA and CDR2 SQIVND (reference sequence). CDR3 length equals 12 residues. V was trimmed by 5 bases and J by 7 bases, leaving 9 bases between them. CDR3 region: CASSYPRQPQHF. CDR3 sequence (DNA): TGTGCCAGTAGTTACCCTCGGCAGCCCCAGCATTTT.

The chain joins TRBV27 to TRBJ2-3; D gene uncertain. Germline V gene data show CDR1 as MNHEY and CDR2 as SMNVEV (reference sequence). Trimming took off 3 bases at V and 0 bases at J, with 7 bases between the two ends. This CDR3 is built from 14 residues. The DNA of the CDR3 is TGTGCCAGCAGTTTGTGGGCTAGCACAGATACGCAGTATTTT. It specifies CASSLWASTDTQYF.